The T cell receptor beta chain described here comes from a study of cytomegalovirus exposure and HLA in healthy donors. The study, taken as a whole, reports: Segments of the TCR beta V type were, in most cases, productive about 87% or about 30% of the time in an earlier analysis.

Germline values: CDR1 SGHRS, CDR2 YFSETQ. Losses at the gene ends were 4 bases for V and 1 base for J; bases not matched to a gene: 7. CDR3 size: 15 residues. PCR used 60 Vbeta primers and 13 Jbeta primers. Assay used: immunoSEQ multiplex PCR; TCRdb lists only in-frame clones, some missing. Among 89,000 or so clones listed, 70% to 80% were seen once. Note on this clone: No antigen is known for it.

The source is a young man in good health and CMV-seropositive. This chain joins TRBV5-1 and TRBJ1-2; 7 nucleotides agree with TRBD1. The material sequenced was PBMCs. Here the CDR3 reads CASSPPGGSNYGYTF. Written as DNA, the CDR3 is TGCGCCAGCAGCCCGCCAGGGGGAAGTAACTATGGCTACACCTTC.